This TCR beta chain derives from a study of blood T cell repertoires in COVID-19. Study in general: Sources were T cells, B-cell-depleted T cells, or PBMCs; the material itself was cDNA or gDNA.

Sequencing was performed with immunoSEQ multiplex PCR; in TCRdb, only in-frame clones are kept and a portion is missing. The table has approximately 310,000 clones, around 86% seen once; the top ten hold 1%. The V segment lost 0 bases and the J segment 4 bases; nucleotides outside the gene matches: 2. The CDR3 runs to 15 residues. Germline V lookup: CDR1 SGDLS, CDR2 YYNGEE. Sequenced input: peripheral blood. This TCR was recovered from a man aged 50 to 60 with active or convalescent COVID-19. The J gene is TRBJ2-2, the V gene TRBV9; 8 bases are shared with TRBD2. For the CDR3, the DNA is TGTGCCAGCAGCGTAGCGGGGGGGCCCACCGGGGAGCTGTTTTTT. Its translation is CASSVAGGPTGELFF.